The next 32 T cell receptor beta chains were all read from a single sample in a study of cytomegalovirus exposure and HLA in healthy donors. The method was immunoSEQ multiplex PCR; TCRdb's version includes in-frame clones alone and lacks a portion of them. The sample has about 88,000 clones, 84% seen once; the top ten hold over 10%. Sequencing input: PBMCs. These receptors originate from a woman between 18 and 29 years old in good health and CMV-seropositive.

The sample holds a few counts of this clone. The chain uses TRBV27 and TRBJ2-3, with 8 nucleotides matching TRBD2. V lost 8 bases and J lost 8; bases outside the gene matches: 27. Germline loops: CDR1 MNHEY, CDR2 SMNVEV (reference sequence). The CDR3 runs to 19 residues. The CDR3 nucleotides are TGTGCCAGCGGACCGAGGGGAGCGGGGGCCCGTCCCGACCCTTTTACGCAGTATTTT. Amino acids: CASGPRGAGARPDPFTQYF.

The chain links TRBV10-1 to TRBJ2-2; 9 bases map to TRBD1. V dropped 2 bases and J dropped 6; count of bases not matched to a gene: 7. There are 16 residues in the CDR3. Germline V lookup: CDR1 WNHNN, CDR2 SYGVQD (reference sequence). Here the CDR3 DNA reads TGCGCCAGCAGTGAGCCGGGGACAGGGAGGCCCGGGGAGCTGTTTTTT. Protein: CASSEPGTGRPGELFF.

CDR3 amino acids: CASSQDQGYGYTF. CDR3 DNA: TGCGCCAGCAGCCAAGATCAGGGATATGGCTACACCTTC. V and J are TRBV4-1 and TRBJ1-2; weak D call: TRBD1 (5 bases). Germline loops: CDR1 MGHRA, CDR2 YSYEKL. V was trimmed by 0 bases and J by 5 bases, leaving 7 bases between them. The CDR3 length is 13 residues.

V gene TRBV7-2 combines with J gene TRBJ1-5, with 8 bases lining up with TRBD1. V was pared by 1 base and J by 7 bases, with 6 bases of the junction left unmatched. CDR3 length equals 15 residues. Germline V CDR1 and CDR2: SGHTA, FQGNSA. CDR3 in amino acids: CASSLGSSGGQPQHF. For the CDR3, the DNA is TGTGCCAGCAGCTTAGGTTCGTCAGGGGGCCAGCCCCAGCATTTT.

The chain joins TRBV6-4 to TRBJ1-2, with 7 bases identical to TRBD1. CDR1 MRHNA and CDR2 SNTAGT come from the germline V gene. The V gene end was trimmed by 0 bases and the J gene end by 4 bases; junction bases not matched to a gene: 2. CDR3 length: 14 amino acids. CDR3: CASSDSGQPYGYTF. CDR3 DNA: TGTGCCAGCAGTGACTCGGGACAGCCCTATGGCTACACCTTC.

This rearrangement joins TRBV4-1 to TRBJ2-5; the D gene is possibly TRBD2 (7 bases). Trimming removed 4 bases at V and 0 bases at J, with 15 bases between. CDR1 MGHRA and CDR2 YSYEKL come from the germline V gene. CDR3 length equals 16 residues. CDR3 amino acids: CASSLPAGAYQETQYF. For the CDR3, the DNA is TGCGCCAGCAGCCTTCCCGCGGGGGCTTACCAAGAGACCCAGTACTTC.

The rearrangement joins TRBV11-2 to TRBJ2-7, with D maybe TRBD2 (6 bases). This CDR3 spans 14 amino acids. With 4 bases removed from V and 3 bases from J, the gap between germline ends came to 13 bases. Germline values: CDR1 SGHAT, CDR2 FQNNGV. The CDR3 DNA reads TGTGCCAGCAGCTCGCGGGGCGAAAACTACGAGCAGTACTTC. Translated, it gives CASSSRGENYEQYF.

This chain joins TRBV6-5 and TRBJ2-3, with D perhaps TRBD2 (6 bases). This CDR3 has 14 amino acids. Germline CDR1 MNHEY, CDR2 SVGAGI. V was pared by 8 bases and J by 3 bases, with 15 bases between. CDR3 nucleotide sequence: TGTGCCAGCCGATTGGGGGGAGAAACAGATACGCAGTATTTT. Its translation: CASRLGGETDTQYF.

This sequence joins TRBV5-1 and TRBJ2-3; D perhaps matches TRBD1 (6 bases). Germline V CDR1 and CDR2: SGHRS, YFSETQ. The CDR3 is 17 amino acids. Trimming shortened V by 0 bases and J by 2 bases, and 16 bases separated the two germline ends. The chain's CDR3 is CASSLGTYRAFTDTQYF. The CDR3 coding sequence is TGCGCCAGCAGCTTGGGGACCTACAGGGCCTTCACAGATACGCAGTATTTT.

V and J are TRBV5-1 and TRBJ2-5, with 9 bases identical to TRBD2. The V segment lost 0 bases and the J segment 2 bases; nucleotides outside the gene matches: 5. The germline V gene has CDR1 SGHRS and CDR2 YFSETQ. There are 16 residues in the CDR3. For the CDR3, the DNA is TGCGCCAGCAGCTTGGGTGCGGGGGGGGGTCAAGAGACCCAGTACTTC. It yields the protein CASSLGAGGGQETQYF.

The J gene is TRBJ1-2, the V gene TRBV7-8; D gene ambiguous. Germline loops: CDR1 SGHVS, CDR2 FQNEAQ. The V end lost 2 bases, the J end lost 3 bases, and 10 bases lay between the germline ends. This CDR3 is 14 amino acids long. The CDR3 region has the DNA TGTGCCAGCAGCTTAAGCCTCCCTGACTATGGCTACACCTTC. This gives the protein CASSLSLPDYGYTF.

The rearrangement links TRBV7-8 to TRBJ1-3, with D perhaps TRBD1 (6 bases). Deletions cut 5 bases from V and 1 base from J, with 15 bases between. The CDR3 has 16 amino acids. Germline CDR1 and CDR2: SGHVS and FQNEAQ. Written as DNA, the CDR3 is TGTGCCAGCAGCCAAGGGGGGGACGTGTCTGGAAACACCATATATTTT. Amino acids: CASSQGGDVSGNTIYF.

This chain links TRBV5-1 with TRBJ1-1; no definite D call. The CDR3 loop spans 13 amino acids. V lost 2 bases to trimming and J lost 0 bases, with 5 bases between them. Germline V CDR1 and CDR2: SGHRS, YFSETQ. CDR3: CASSLDMNTEAFF. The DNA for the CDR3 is TGCGCCAGCAGCTTAGACATGAACACTGAAGCTTTCTTT.

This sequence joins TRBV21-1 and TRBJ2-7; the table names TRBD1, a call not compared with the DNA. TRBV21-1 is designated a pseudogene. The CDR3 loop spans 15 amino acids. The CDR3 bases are TGTGCCAGCAGGGAGGACGGGACACTCTCCTACGAGCAGTACTTC. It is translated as CASREDGTLSYEQYF.

The CDR3 region is CAWNDRQTYEQYF. The CDR3 bases are TGTGCCTGGAACGACAGACAAACCTACGAGCAGTACTTC. The rearrangement uses TRBV30 and TRBJ2-7, with D possibly TRBD1 on 5 matching bases. CDR1 and CDR2 from the germline V gene are GTSNPN and SVGIG (reference sequence). The V end was cut by 4 bases, the J end by 2 bases, with 12 bases between. This CDR3 spans 13 amino acids.

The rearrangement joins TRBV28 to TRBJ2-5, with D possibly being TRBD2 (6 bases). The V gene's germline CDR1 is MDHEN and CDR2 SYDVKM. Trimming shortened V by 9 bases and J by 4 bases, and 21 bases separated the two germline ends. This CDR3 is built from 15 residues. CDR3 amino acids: CASGGTGGIVETQYF. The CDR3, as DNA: TGTGCCAGTGGCGGGACCGGCGGTATTGTAGAGACCCAGTACTTC.

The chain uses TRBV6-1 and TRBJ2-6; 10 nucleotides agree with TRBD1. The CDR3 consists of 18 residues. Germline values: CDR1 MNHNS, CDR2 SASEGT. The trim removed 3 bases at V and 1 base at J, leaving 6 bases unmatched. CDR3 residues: CASSDLGQGPSGANVLTF. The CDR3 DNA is TGTGCCAGCAGTGACCTGGGACAGGGGCCATCTGGGGCCAACGTCCTGACTTTC.

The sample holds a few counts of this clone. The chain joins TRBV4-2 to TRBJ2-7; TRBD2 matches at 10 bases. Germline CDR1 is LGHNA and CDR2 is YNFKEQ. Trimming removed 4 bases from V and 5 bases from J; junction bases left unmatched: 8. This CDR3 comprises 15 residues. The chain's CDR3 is CASSPGAGGPNEQYF. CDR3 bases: TGTGCCAGCAGCCCCGGAGCGGGGGGGCCTAACGAGCAGTACTTC.

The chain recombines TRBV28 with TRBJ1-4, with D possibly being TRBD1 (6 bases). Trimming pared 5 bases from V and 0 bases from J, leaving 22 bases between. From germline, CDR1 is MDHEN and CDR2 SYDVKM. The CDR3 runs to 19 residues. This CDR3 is CASSLGRWGTLATNEKLFF. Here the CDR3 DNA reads TGTGCCAGCAGTCTGGGGCGATGGGGGACACTAGCAACTAATGAAAAACTGTTTTTT.

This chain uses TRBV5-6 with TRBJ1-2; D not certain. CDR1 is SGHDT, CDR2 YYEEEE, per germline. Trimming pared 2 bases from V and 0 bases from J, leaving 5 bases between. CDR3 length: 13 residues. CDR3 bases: TGTGCCAGCAGCTTCCTAACTAACTATGGCTACACCTTC. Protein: CASSFLTNYGYTF. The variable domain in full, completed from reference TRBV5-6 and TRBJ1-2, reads DAGVTQSPTHLIKTRGQQVTLRCSPKSGHDTVSWYQQALGQGPQFIFQYYEEEERQRGNFPDRFSGHQFPNYSSELNVNALLLGDSALYLCASSFLTNYGYTFGSGTRLTVV.

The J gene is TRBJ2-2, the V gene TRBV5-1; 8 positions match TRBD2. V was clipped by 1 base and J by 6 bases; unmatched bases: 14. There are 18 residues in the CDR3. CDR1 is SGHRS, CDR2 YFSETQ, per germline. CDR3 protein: CASSLSAGGHSAAGELFF. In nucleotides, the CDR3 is TGCGCCAGCAGCTTGAGTGCGGGGGGCCACAGTGCCGCCGGGGAGCTGTTTTTT.

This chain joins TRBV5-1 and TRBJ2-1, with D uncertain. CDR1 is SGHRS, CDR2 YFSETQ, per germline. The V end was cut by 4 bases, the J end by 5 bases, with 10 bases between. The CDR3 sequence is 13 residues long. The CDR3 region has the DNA TGCGCCAGCAGCCACGACATTAACAATGAGCAGTTCTTC. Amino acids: CASSHDINNEQFF.

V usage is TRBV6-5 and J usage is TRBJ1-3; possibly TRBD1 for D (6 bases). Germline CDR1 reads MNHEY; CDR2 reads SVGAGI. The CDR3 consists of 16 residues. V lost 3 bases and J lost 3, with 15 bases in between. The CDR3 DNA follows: TGTGCCAGCAGTTATGGGCCACAGGGTGATGGAAACACCATATATTTT. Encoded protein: CASSYGPQGDGNTIYF.

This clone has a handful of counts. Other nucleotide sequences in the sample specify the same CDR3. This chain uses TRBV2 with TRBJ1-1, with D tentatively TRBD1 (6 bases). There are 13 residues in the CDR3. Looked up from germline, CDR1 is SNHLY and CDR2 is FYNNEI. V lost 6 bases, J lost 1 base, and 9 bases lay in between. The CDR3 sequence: CASSLQGNTEAFF. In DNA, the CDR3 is TGTGCCAGCAGCCTACAGGGGAACACTGAAGCTTTCTTT.

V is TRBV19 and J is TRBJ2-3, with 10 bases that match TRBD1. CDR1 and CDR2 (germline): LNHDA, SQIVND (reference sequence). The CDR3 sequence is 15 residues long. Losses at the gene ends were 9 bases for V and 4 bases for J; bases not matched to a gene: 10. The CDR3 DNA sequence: TGTGCCAGCCGAAGCGGACAGGGGGTCGCAGATACGCAGTATTTT. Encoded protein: CASRSGQGVADTQYF. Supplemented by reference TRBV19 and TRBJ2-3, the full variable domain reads DGGITQSPKYLFRKEGQNVTLSCEQNLNHDAMYWYRQDPGQGLRLIYYSQIVNDFQKGDIAEGYSVSREKKESFPLTVTSAQKNPTAFYLCASRSGQGVADTQYFGPGTRLTVL.

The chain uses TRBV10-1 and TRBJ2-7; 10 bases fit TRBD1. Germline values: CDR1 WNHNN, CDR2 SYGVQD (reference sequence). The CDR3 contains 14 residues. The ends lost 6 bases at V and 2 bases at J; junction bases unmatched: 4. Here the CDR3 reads CASRGTGDTYEQYF. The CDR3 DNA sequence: TGCGCCAGCAGAGGGACAGGGGATACCTACGAGCAGTACTTC.

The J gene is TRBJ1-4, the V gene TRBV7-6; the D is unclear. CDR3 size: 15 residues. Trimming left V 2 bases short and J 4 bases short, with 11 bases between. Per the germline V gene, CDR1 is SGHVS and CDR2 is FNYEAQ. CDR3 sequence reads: CASSLYYGINEKLFF. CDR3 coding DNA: TGTGCCAGCAGCTTATATTACGGGATTAATGAAAAACTGTTTTTT.

This chain's CDR3 is CASSLEGVGNTEAFF. CDR3 DNA: TGTGCCAGCAGTCTCGAGGGGGTGGGGAACACTGAAGCTTTCTTT. The chain recombines TRBV6-5 with TRBJ1-1; a weak D match, TRBD1 (6 bases). Trimming took off 5 bases at V and 1 base at J, with 14 bases between the two ends. This CDR3 contains 15 residues. Per the germline V gene, CDR1 is MNHEY and CDR2 is SVGAGI.

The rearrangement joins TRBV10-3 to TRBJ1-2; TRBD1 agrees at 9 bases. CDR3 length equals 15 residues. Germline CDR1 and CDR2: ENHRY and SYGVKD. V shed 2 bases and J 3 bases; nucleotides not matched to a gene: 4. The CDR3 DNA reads TGTGCCATCAGTGAGCGGGACAGGGTGGACTATGGCTACACCTTC. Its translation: CAISERDRVDYGYTF.

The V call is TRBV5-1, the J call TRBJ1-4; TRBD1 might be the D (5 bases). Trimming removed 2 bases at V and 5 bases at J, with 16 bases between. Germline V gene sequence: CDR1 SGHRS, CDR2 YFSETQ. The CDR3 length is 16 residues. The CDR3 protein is CASSLGSAGGNEKLFF. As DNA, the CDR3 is TGCGCCAGCAGCTTAGGGTCCGCGGGGGGGAATGAAAAACTGTTTTTT.

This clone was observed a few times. Here the CDR3 reads CASINRRDSHEAFF. The CDR3 nucleotides read TGTGCCAGCATCAATCGGCGGGACAGCCATGAAGCTTTCTTT. The chain carries TRBV11-2 and TRBJ1-1; 7 bases are shared with TRBD1. V lost 7 bases to trimming and J lost 7 bases; unmatched junction nucleotides: 12. CDR1 is SGHAT and CDR2 is FQNNGV in the germline V gene. This CDR3 has 14 amino acids.

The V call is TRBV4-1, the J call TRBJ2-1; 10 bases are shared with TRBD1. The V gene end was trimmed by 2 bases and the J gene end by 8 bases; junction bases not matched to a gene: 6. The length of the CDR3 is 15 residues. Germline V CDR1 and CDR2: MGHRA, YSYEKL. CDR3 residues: CASSQTGTGEDEQFF. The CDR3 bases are TGCGCCAGCAGCCAAACCGGGACAGGGGAGGATGAGCAGTTCTTC.